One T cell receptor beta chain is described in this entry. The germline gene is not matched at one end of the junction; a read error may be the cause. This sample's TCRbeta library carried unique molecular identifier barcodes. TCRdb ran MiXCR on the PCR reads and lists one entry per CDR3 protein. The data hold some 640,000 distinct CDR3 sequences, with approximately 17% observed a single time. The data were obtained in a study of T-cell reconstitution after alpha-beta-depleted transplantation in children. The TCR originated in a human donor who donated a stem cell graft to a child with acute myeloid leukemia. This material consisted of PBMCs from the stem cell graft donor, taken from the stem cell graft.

The CDR3 sequence: CCALDVMRGIYNEQFF. In DNA, the CDR3 is TGCTGTGCTCTCGACGTCATGAGGGGGATCTACAATGAGCAGTTCTTC. The gene calls are TRBV20-1 and TRBJ2-1; D possibly corresponds to TRBD1 (6 bases). Germline-derived CDR1 and CDR2 are DFQATT and SNEGSKA (reference sequence). The CDR3 loop spans 16 amino acids.